This T cell receptor beta chain appears in the sequencing data of a study of T-cell reconstitution after alpha-beta-depleted transplantation in children. TCRbeta library construction was performed incorporating unique molecular identifiers. TCRdb fed the PCR reads into MiXCR, producing one record per CDR3 protein. The sample carries around 500,000 distinct CDR3 sequences, around 12% recorded once. This CDR3 has 15 amino acids. Points on this clonotype: The junction does not match germline at one end; this may be a read error.

The origin of this receptor is a human donor who donated a stem cell graft to a child with combined immunodeficiency. V is TRBV12-3 or TRBV12-4 and J is TRBJ2-2, with D possibly matching TRBD2 (6 bases). Sample: PBMCs from the stem cell graft donor, taken from the stem cell graft. CDR3 in DNA: TGTGCCATCAGTTCTCCGGGACTTTTCACCGGGGAGCTGTTTTTT. This translates into CAISSPGLFTGELFF.